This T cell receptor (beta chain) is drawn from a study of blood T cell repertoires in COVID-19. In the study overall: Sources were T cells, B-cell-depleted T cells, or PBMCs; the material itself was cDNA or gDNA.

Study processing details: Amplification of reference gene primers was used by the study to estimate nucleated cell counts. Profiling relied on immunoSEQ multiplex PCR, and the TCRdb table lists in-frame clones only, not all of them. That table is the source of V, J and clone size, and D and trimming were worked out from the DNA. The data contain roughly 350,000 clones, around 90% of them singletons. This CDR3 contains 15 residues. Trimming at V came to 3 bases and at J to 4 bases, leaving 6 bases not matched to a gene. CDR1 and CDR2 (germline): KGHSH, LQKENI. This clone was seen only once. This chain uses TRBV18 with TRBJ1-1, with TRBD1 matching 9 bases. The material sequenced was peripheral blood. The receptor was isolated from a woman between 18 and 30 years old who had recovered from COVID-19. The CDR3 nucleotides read TGTGCCAGCTCACCCCGCGGGACAGGGAGCACTGAAGCTTTCTTT. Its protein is CASSPRGTGSTEAFF.